The 8 T cell receptor beta chains reported below all come from one sample, sequenced in a study of shared clonotypes between healthy human individuals. Cells designated naive CD8 were CD45RO-negative and were positively selected for CCR7, with terminally differentiated effector memory CD45RA+ cells excluded. Some clones are missing from TCRdb's copy, which holds only in-frame ones; the method was immunoSEQ multiplex PCR. The repertoire holds roughly 1,800,000 clones, with about 95% as singletons. Sequenced input: naive CD8+ T cells sorted from blood. The receptors derive from a man younger than 30 in good health.

The chain has TRBV18 and TRBJ2-1; perhaps TRBD2 as D (6 bases). This CDR3 is built from 16 residues. Germline V gene sequence: CDR1 KGHSH, CDR2 LQKENI. V was clipped by 0 bases and J by 4 bases, with 13 bases between them. CDR3 bases: TGTGCCAGCTCACCACCGGAGGGCCGAGGGTACAATGAGCAGTTCTTC. This encodes CASSPPEGRGYNEQFF.

The V call is TRBV29-1, the J call TRBJ2-2; a weak D match, TRBD1 (6 bases). V lost 7 bases to trimming and J lost 7 bases, with 10 bases between them. The germline CDR1 and CDR2 sequences are SQVTM and ANQGSEA. The CDR3 has 11 amino acids. This CDR3 reads CSGWTDGELFF. As DNA, the CDR3 is TGCAGCGGATGGACAGACGGGGAGCTGTTTTTT.

The DNA for the CDR3 is TGTGCCAGCAGCTTGTTATGGGCTTCTAATGAAAAACTGTTTTTT. Protein product: CASSLLWASNEKLFF. The V call is TRBV5-6, the J call TRBJ1-4; D gene uncertain. In germline, CDR1 is SGHDT, CDR2 YYEEEE. This CDR3 has 15 residues. V shed 1 base and J shed 3 bases, with 10 bases lying between them.

J is TRBJ2-5 and V is TRBV7-9; 12 positions match TRBD2. This CDR3 spans 15 amino acids. Germline CDR1 reads SEHNR; CDR2 reads FQNEAQ (reference sequence). V trimming: 5 bases; J trimming: 4 bases; junction bases outside the gene matches: 5. The CDR3 nucleotides are TGTGCCAGCAGCCCGCGGACTAGCGGGATAGAGACCCAGTACTTC. Protein: CASSPRTSGIETQYF. Looking up the rest from reference TRBV7-9 and TRBJ2-5 gives the full variable domain: DTGVSQNPRHKITKRGQNVTFRCDPISEHNRLYWYRQTLGQGPEFLTYFQNEAQLEKSRLLSDRFSAERPKGSFSTLEIQRTEQGDSAMYLCASSPRTSGIETQYFGPGTRLLVL.

The V gene is TRBV6-5, the J gene TRBJ2-1; D may correspond to TRBD1 or TRBD2 (5 bases each). Trimming removed 0 bases from V and 7 bases from J, with 7 bases in between. CDR1 and CDR2 from the germline V gene are MNHEY and SVGAGI. This CDR3 spans 13 amino acids. The CDR3 DNA follows: TGTGCCAGCAGTTACTCGGGGGAGAATGAGCAGTTCTTC. It encodes CASSYSGENEQFF.

A word on this clone: The sample has other DNA sequences that encode this CDR3 too. This chain joins TRBV9 and TRBJ1-6; D may be TRBD1 (5 bases). This CDR3 spans 12 amino acids. Germline-derived CDR1 and CDR2 are SGDLS and YYNGEE. V was pared by 3 bases and J by 9 bases, with 7 bases between. The DNA for the CDR3 is TGTGCCAGCAGCGCAGGGAGTTCACCCCTCCACTTT. Its protein product is CASSAGSSPLHF.

V usage is TRBV6-5 and J usage is TRBJ1-5; a possible D gene is TRBD1 (5 bases). This CDR3 has 14 residues. Trimming took off 6 bases at V and 2 bases at J, with 11 bases between the two ends. Per the germline V gene, CDR1 is MNHEY and CDR2 is SVGAGI. The CDR3 reads CASRKGFGNQPQHF. The CDR3 region has the DNA TGTGCCAGCAGGAAGGGGTTTGGCAATCAGCCCCAGCATTTT.

The rearrangement joins TRBV28 to TRBJ2-5; 8 nucleotides line up with TRBD2. CDR3 length: 19 amino acids. Germline CDR1 reads MDHEN; CDR2 reads SYDVKM. Germline trimming cut 3 bases from V and 7 bases from J; bases unmatched to any gene: 22. The chain's CDR3 is CASSFKDYTSQGRGGTQYF. CDR3 nucleotide sequence: TGTGCCAGCAGTTTCAAGGACTATACTTCACAGGGCCGGGGGGGGACCCAGTACTTC.